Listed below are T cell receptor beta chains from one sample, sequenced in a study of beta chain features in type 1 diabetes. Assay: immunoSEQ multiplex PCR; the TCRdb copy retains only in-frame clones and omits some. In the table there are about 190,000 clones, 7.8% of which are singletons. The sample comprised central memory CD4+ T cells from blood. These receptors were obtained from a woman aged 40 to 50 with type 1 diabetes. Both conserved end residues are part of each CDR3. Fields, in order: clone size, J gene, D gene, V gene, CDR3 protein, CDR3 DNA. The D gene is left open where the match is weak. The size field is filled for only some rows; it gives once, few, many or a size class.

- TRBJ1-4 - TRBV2 CASQAGLTNEKLFF TGTGCCAGCCAGGCAGGGCTGACTAATGAAAAACTGTTTTTT
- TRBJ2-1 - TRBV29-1 CSVEDGQNEQFF TGCAGCGTTGAAGATGGGCAAAATGAGCAGTTCTTC
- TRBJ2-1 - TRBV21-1 CASSKAVRRKPYNEQFF TGTGCCAGCAGCAAAGCGGTTAGGCGGAAACCCTACAATGAGCAGTTCTTC
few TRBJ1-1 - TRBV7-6 CASSISGRDTEAFF TGTGCCAGCAGCATATCAGGGAGGGACACTGAAGCTTTCTTT
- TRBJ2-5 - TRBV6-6 CASLSDYRGATQYF TGTGCCAGCCTATCGGACTACCGGGGGGCGACCCAGTACTTC
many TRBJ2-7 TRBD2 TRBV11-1 CASSFLRESYYEQYF TGTGCCAGCAGCTTTCTGCGGGAGAGCTACTACGAGCAGTACTTC
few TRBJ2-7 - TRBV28 CASTDSVPREQYF TGTGCCAGCACCGACAGCGTCCCTCGCGAGCAGTACTTC
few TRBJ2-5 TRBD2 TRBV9 CASSPRTSGGTETQYF TGTGCCAGCAGCCCCCGGACTAGCGGGGGGACGGAGACCCAGTACTTC
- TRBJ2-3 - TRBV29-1 CSSSGLTDTQYF TGCAGCTCAAGCGGACTCACAGATACGCAGTATTTT
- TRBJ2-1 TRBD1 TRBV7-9 CASSLSTGGHNEQFF TGTGCCAGCAGCTTAAGCACAGGGGGACACAATGAGCAGTTCTTC
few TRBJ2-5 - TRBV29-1 CSVEGLPIQETQYF TGCAGCGTTGAGGGGCTTCCCATCCAAGAGACCCAGTACTTC
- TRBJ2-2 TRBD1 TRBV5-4 CASSPGQGSRILTGELFF TGTGCCAGCAGCCCAGGACAGGGGTCGCGAATTTTGACCGGGGAGCTGTTTTTT
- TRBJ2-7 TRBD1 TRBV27 CASSSLTGERQYF TGTGCCAGCAGTTCCTTGACAGGGGAGAGGCAGTACTTC
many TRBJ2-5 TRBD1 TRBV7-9 CASSHGTGEETQYF TGTGCCAGCAGCCACGGGACAGGGGAAGAGACCCAGTACTTC
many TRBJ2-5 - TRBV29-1 CSVQGRQGETQYF TGCAGCGTGCAGGGGCGACAAGGAGAGACCCAGTACTTC
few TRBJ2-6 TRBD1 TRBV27 CASSSLGQALSSGANVLTF TGTGCCAGCAGTTCTCTCGGACAGGCCCTTAGCTCTGGGGCCAACGTCCTGACTTTC
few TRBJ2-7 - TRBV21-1 CASSNSLRDRGTEGTYEQYF TGTGCCAGCAGCAATTCCCTCCGAGACAGGGGAACGGAAGGCACCTACGAGCAGTACTTC
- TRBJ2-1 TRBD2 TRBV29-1 CSARTSDHEQFF TGCAGCGCCCGGACTAGCGATCATGAGCAGTTCTTC
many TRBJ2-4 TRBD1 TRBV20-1 CSADRVDIQYF TGCAGTGCTGACAGGGTTGACATTCAGTACTTC
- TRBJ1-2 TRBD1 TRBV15 CATSTGGRSYGYTF TGTGCCACCAGCACAGGGGGCAGGAGCTATGGCTACACCTTC
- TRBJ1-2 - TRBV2 CASSGTDYGYTF TGTGCCAGCAGTGGGACAGACTATGGCTACACCTTC
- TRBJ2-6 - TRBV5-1 CASSLGASGANVLTF TGCGCCAGCAGCTTGGGGGCCTCTGGGGCCAACGTCCTGACTTTC
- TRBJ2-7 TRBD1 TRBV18 CASSLRQGVLYEQYF TGTGCCAGCTCATTGAGACAGGGAGTACTCTACGAGCAGTACTTC
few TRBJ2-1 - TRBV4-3 CASSQDWQARAGNEQFF TGCGCCAGCAGCCAAGATTGGCAGGCTCGGGCAGGGAATGAGCAGTTCTTC
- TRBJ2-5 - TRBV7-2 CASSLTLAEETQYF TGTGCCAGCAGCTTAACTTTAGCGGAAGAGACCCAGTACTTC
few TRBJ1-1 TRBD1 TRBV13 CASSRGQGNTEAFF TGTGCCAGCAGCAGAGGACAGGGGAACACTGAAGCTTTCTTT
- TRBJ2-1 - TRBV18 CASSPGSNEQFF TGTGCCAGCTCTCCGGGGAGCAATGAGCAGTTCTTC
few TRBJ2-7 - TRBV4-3 CASSHRVSTEYEQYF TGCGCCAGCAGTCACAGGGTTAGTACGGAATACGAGCAGTACTTC
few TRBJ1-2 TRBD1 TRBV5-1 CASSPTGGSLYGYTF TGCGCCAGCAGCCCTACAGGGGGCTCTTTGTATGGCTACACCTTC
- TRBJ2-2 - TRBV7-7 CASSSSTATGELFF TGTGCCAGCAGCTCTTCGACTGCAACCGGGGAGCTGTTTTTT
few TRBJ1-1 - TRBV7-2 CASSLAVSEAFF TGTGCCAGCAGCTTAGCGGTAAGCGAAGCTTTCTTT
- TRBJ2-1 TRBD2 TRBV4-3 CASSQEASGYSSYNEQFF TGCGCCAGCAGCCAAGAGGCTAGCGGCTACAGCTCCTACAATGAGCAGTTCTTC
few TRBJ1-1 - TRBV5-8 CASRRSMNTEAFF TGTGCCAGCAGAAGGAGCATGAACACTGAAGCTTTCTTT
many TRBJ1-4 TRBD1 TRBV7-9 CASSFDRGSEKLFF TGTGCCAGCAGCTTCGACAGGGGGAGTGAAAAACTGTTTTTT
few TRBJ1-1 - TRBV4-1 CASSQPGQLNTEAFF TGCGCCAGCAGCCAGCCCGGACAGTTGAACACTGAAGCTTTCTTT